This T cell receptor (beta chain) was observed in a study of memory CD4+ T cells and cytomegalovirus serostatus. Study-wide results and caveats: Suggested: most of the CMV-linked TCR signature lies in CD4+ memory cells. A US-trained random forest predicted CMV serostatus with median AUC around 0.91.

Germline V gives CDR1 SGHKS, CDR2 YYEKEE (reference sequence). CDR3 length equals 16 residues. The trim removed 3 bases at V and 6 bases at J, leaving 12 bases unmatched. Single viable CD3+CD4+CD8-CD45RO+ cells were sorted as the memory CD4+ T cells. Positive selection with CD4 microbeads enriched total CD4+ T cells. Study processing details: Out-of-frame sequences were removed, leaving roughly 2.1 million distinct TCRbeta sequences. Libraries were prepared by immunoSEQ multiplex PCR; TCRdb keeps only in-frame clonotypes and omits some of them. V and J calls plus clone size are reproduced from that table; the DNA served to infer D and trimming. The sample shows 45,000 to 65,000 clones, around 83% of them seen only once. For this clone: What it binds is not known.

The chain has TRBV5-5 and TRBJ1-5, with 7 nucleotides matching TRBD1. The sequence derives from an adult in good health and CMV-seropositive. The specimen was memory CD4+ T cells from blood. The CDR3 is CASSSGRSGGGQPQHF. The CDR3 nucleotides read TGTGCCAGCAGCTCTGGCCGGTCAGGGGGTGGTCAGCCCCAGCATTTT.